This record covers a single TCR beta chain. V dropped 7 bases and J dropped 2; count of bases not matched to a gene: 11. Germline values: CDR1 LGHNT, CDR2 FRNRAP. The CDR3 runs to 15 residues. These data originate in a study of T-cell reconstitution after alpha-beta-depleted transplantation in children. Preparing the TCRbeta library involved the use of unique molecular identifiers. A single record per CDR3 protein comes from TCRdb applying MiXCR to the PCR reads. The sample carries around 370,000 distinct CDR3 sequences, around 10% recorded once. The sequenced sample was PBMCs from the stem cell graft donor, obtained from the stem cell graft. The gene calls are TRBV12-5 and TRBJ2-7; TRBD2 aligns across 7 bases. The sequence derives from a human donor who donated a stem cell graft to a child with acute lymphoblastic leukemia. The CDR3 sequence is CASDRPSGKTYEQYF. Here the CDR3 DNA reads TGTGCTAGTGATCGACCTAGCGGAAAAACCTACGAGCAGTACTTC.